This record concerns one T cell receptor (beta chain) sequence. The antigen remains undetermined. The source of the sample is a study of cytomegalovirus exposure and HLA in healthy donors. Overall study context: Later, an analysis reported that the 95 to 150 validation repertoires had used the same platform as the approximately 720 first-cohort repertoires. General study points: High sensitivity and specificity were reportedly achieved when the classifier diagnosed cytomegalovirus status.

TCRdb keeps only in-frame clones here, not all; method: immunoSEQ multiplex PCR. The data contain 150,000 to 200,000 clones, about 83% of them singletons. This CDR3 contains 15 residues. Per germline, CDR1 SGHAT and CDR2 FQDESV (reference sequence). V was cut by 2 bases and J by 5 bases, with 15 bases left in between. This clonotype originated in a woman between 18 and 29 years old in good health and CMV-seronegative. The chain employs TRBV11-1 and TRBJ2-5; no clear D gene. The sequencing sample was made of PBMCs. DNA for the CDR3: TGTGCCAGCAGCTTATCCGACGGGTCCCGGGAGACCCAGTACTTC. It codes for CASSLSDGSRETQYF.